This T cell receptor (beta chain) was documented in a study of molecular identifiers for immune sequencing clone quantification. Study-level findings and limits: With a barcode shared among identical TCR molecules, highly expanded clone sizes could be underestimated.

The CDR3 has 15 amino acids. V gave up 5 bases and J gave up 5 bases, with 18 bases separating them. Germline values: CDR1 SEHNR, CDR2 FQNEAQ (reference sequence). TCRdb analysed the PCR reads with MiXCR anew, one entry per CDR3 protein. The data contain more than 450,000 distinct CDR3 sequences, roughly 24% of them singletons. Naive CD8 libraries came from around 20,000 to 1,000,000 sorted cells with 10%, 30% or 50% RNA. CD8+CD4-CCR7+CD45RA+ cells were sorted as naive CD8 T cells. This clonotype was observed many times. Its antigen is as yet unknown. The sequence was collected from a human donor in good health. Some libraries in this study had Jurkat cell RNA spiked in. The chain joins TRBV7-9 to TRBJ1-2; unclear D gene. The specimen was naive CD8+ T cells from blood, with Jurkat cell RNA spiked in. Subset reported: FACS-sorted CD8+CD4-CCR7+CD45RA+ naive T cells. The CDR3 is CASSPYTAIWYGYTF. For the CDR3, the DNA is TGTGCCAGCAGCCCGTATACCGCCATTTGGTATGGCTACACCTTC.